The text below deals with one T cell receptor (beta chain). Its antigen is unknown. The entry originates in a study of human versus mouse CDR3 diversity and MHC coevolution. Study conclusions and caveats: Mice had fewer CDR3 deletions and insertions than humans on average. The lowest clonal inequality scores came from two of three human donors. iCHAO1 estimated the human TCR beta repertoire at 1.5 million to 2 million clonotypes.

CDR3 length equals 15 residues. From germline, CDR1 is MNHEY and CDR2 SMNVEV (reference sequence). J lost 4 bases, V lost 6 bases, and 5 bases had no gene match. Sorting isolated naive CD4 T cells lacking CD45RO and expressing CD62L. Sequenced by immunoSEQ multiplex PCR; TCRdb stores in-frame clones only, minus some. The sample contains around 74,000 clones, roughly 90% of which appear only once. This clonotype was obtained from a person between 25 and 70 years old in good health. The V and J genes are TRBV27 and TRBJ2-1; TRBD2 aligns across 11 bases. The sequenced material came from naive CD4+ T cells from blood. Subset indicated: CD45RO-negative CD62L-positive naive CD4 T cells. The CDR3: CASRTGTSGYNEQFF. CDR3 nucleotides: TGTGCCAGCAGAACCGGGACTAGCGGATACAATGAGCAGTTCTTC.